This is a list of T cell receptor beta chains from one sample in a study of CD8 T cells in ankylosing spondylitis. TCRdb passed the 5' RACE reads through MiXCR, listing each CDR3 protein once. Here the sample spans roughly 490,000 distinct CDR3 sequences, about 5.2% being singletons. Sequencing was carried out using blood, either unsorted or a sorted T cell fraction (not recorded which). Source of these receptors: a male donor with ankylosing spondylitis. CDR3s include the opening cysteine and the closing phenylalanine or tryptophan. Fields, in order: CDR3 DNA, CDR3 protein, CDR3 length, clone size, D gene, V gene, J gene. A D gene is named only where the DNA matches it firmly. Clone sizes are given selectively: once, few, many, or a class where the clone is expanded.

DNA: TGTGCCAGCAGCTTAGCACTGAGACAGGGGTCGGACAATGAGCAGTTCTTC; CDR3: CASSLALRQGSDNEQFF; length: 17; size: many; D: TRBD1; V: TRBV7-9; J: TRBJ2-1
DNA: TGTGCCAGCAAAACCGACCGACAGGGTAGCAATCAGCCCCAGCATTTT; CDR3: CASKTDRQGSNQPQHF; length: 16; size: many; D: TRBD1; V: TRBV6-1; J: TRBJ1-5
DNA: TGTGCCAGCACCCGGAGGACAGTGCAAGAGACCCAGTACTTC; CDR3: CASTRRTVQETQYF; length: 14; size: many; D: NA; V: TRBV3-1; J: TRBJ2-5
DNA: TGTGCCAGCAGCCTCAGGAAAAGCTCCTACAATGAGCAGTTCTTC; CDR3: CASSLRKSSYNEQFF; length: 15; size: few; D: NA; V: TRBV6-2/TRBV6-3; J: TRBJ2-1
DNA: TGCGCCAGCAGCTTGGGGACGAACCCCCTCAGTTACAATGAGCAGTTCTTC; CDR3: CASSLGTNPLSYNEQFF; length: 17; size: many; D: NA; V: TRBV5-1; J: TRBJ2-1
DNA: TGTGCCAGCAGTCTCGTGGGGCCAACCGACGAGCAGTACTTC; CDR3: CASSLVGPTDEQYF; length: 14; size: few; D: NA; V: TRBV11-1; J: TRBJ2-7
DNA: TGCGCCAGCAGCTTGTTGGGACAGGGATACGATACGCAGTATTTT; CDR3: CASSLLGQGYDTQYF; length: 15; size: many; D: TRBD1; V: TRBV5-1; J: TRBJ2-3
DNA: TGTGCCAGCAGCCGGACAGGGGTGGACTCACCCCTCCACTTT; CDR3: CASSRTGVDSPLHF; length: 14; size: many; D: TRBD1; V: TRBV6-1; J: TRBJ1-6
DNA: TGTGCCAGCAGCGTTGGACCGACGACCGGGGAGCTGTTTTTT; CDR3: CASSVGPTTGELFF; length: 14; size: many; D: NA; V: TRBV9; J: TRBJ2-2
DNA: TGTGCCAGCAGACACACAGGGGTGGAAAGGGGCTACACCTTC; CDR3: CASRHTGVERGYTF; length: 14; size: many; D: TRBD1; V: TRBV12-3/TRBV12-4; J: TRBJ1-2
DNA: TGCGCCAGCAGCTGGATCGGGATGAACACTGAAGCTTTCTTT; CDR3: CASSWIGMNTEAFF; length: 14; size: many; D: NA; V: TRBV5-1; J: TRBJ1-1
DNA: TGTGCCAGCACCCACCCCAATGGGTTTGGCTACACCTTC; CDR3: CASTHPNGFGYTF; length: 13; size: many; D: NA; V: TRBV25-1; J: TRBJ1-2
DNA: TGCGCCAGCAGCTACGACAGACACTACGAGCAGTACTTC; CDR3: CASSYDRHYEQYF; length: 13; size: many; D: NA; V: TRBV5-1; J: TRBJ2-7
DNA: TGCGCCAGCAGCGGACAGGGAGTCGCAGATACGCAGTATTTT; CDR3: CASSGQGVADTQYF; length: 14; size: many; D: TRBD1; V: TRBV5-1; J: TRBJ2-3
DNA: TGTGCCAGCAGCCGCCGGAGGTCCCAGGAGACCCAGTACTTC; CDR3: CASSRRRSQETQYF; length: 14; size: many; D: NA; V: TRBV7-2; J: TRBJ2-5
DNA: TGTGCCAGCACCCCCGCGTCAGGGGTTTGGTACACTGAAGCTTTCTTT; CDR3: CASTPASGVWYTEAFF; length: 16; size: few; D: NA; V: TRBV12-3/TRBV12-4; J: TRBJ1-1
DNA: TGCAGCCTCCAGGGACTAGCGGGGGGCACAGATACGCAGTATTTT; CDR3: CSLQGLAGGTDTQYF; length: 15; size: many; D: TRBD2; V: TRBV29-1; J: TRBJ2-3
DNA: TGCGCCAGCAGCTTGGAGATTGGGACGGAATACAATGAGCAGTTCTTC; CDR3: CASSLEIGTEYNEQFF; length: 16; size: many; D: NA; V: TRBV5-1; J: TRBJ2-1
DNA: TGTGCCAGCAGCTTAGTATCCGGGGTGAACACCGGGGAGCTGTTTTTT; CDR3: CASSLVSGVNTGELFF; length: 16; size: few; D: NA; V: TRBV7-2; J: TRBJ2-2
DNA: TGTGCCAGCAGCCAAGCTTCGGGACAGGGCTCCTACGAGCAGTACTTC; CDR3: CASSQASGQGSYEQYF; length: 16; size: many; D: TRBD1; V: TRBV4-2; J: TRBJ2-7
DNA: TGTGCCAGCAGTTTATGGCTAACTGAAGCTTTCTTT; CDR3: CASSLWLTEAFF; length: 12; size: many; D: NA; V: TRBV12-3/TRBV12-4; J: TRBJ1-1
DNA: TGTGCCAGCAGCCGTCTCAGAGTCAGTCGGGGCAATCAGCCCCAGCATTTT; CDR3: CASSRLRVSRGNQPQHF; length: 17; size: many; D: NA; V: TRBV6-2/TRBV6-3; J: TRBJ1-5
DNA: TGTGCCAGCAGCTTAAGTTACGGCACCTCCTACGAGCAGTACTTC; CDR3: CASSLSYGTSYEQYF; length: 15; size: many; D: NA; V: TRBV7-9; J: TRBJ2-7
DNA: TGTGCCACCAGTGATAGGACGTACTCCTACAATGAGCAGTTCTTC; CDR3: CATSDRTYSYNEQFF; length: 15; size: NA; D: NA; V: TRBV24-1; J: TRBJ2-1
DNA: TGTGCCAGCAGTAGGAACAGGGGAGGGAACACTGAAGCTTTCTTT; CDR3: CASSRNRGGNTEAFF; length: 15; size: many; D: TRBD1; V: TRBV27; J: TRBJ1-1
DNA: TGTGCCTGGACACATTGGGGCAAAAACATTCAGTACTTC; CDR3: CAWTHWGKNIQYF; length: 13; size: NA; D: NA; V: TRBV30; J: TRBJ2-4
DNA: TGTGCCAGCAGCTTCACAAGCGGGAGGGACCAAGAGACCCAGTACTTC; CDR3: CASSFTSGRDQETQYF; length: 16; size: many; D: TRBD2; V: TRBV7-9; J: TRBJ2-5
DNA: TGCAGTGCTAGAAGAGCGGGATTGTACAATGAGCAGTTCTTC; CDR3: CSARRAGLYNEQFF; length: 14; size: many; D: TRBD2; V: TRBV20-1; J: TRBJ2-1
DNA: TGTGCCAGCAGTACCGAAGCCTACAATGAGCAGTTCTTC; CDR3: CASSTEAYNEQFF; length: 13; size: few; D: NA; V: TRBV27; J: TRBJ2-1
DNA: TGCGCCAGCAGCCAAGGGACAGCCCCTTACGAGCAGTACTTC; CDR3: CASSQGTAPYEQYF; length: 14; size: NA; D: NA; V: TRBV4-3; J: TRBJ2-7
DNA: TGTGCCAGCAGTTTCCTCATCGAGGGGGAAGGCTACACCTTC; CDR3: CASSFLIEGEGYTF; length: 14; size: many; D: NA; V: TRBV6-5; J: TRBJ1-2
DNA: TGCGCCAGCAGCACCAACAGGGGGGACACCGGGGAGCTGTTTTTT; CDR3: CASSTNRGDTGELFF; length: 15; size: many; D: TRBD1; V: TRBV5-1; J: TRBJ2-2
DNA: TGCGCCAGCAGCGGAGGGTTAGCGGGGAGCACAGATACGCAGTATTTT; CDR3: CASSGGLAGSTDTQYF; length: 16; size: many; D: TRBD2; V: TRBV5-1; J: TRBJ2-3
DNA: TGCAGCGCTAGCGGGAGGGTCGGGTACGAGCAGTACTTC; CDR3: CSASGRVGYEQYF; length: 13; size: many; D: TRBD2; V: TRBV29-1; J: TRBJ2-7
DNA: TGTGCCAGCAGCTTCCAGGGGACCCAAGAGACCCAGTACTTC; CDR3: CASSFQGTQETQYF; length: 14; size: many; D: NA; V: TRBV7-9; J: TRBJ2-5
DNA: TGCAGCGTCTCAAGGGGGGCCCCCGGGGAGCTGTTTTTT; CDR3: CSVSRGAPGELFF; length: 13; size: many; D: NA; V: TRBV29-1; J: TRBJ2-2
DNA: TGTGCCAGCAGTTTAGGGTCCGGGGGCTACACTGAAGCTTTCTTT; CDR3: CASSLGSGGYTEAFF; length: 15; size: NA; D: NA; V: TRBV12-3/TRBV12-4; J: TRBJ1-1
DNA: TGCGCCAGCAGCTTGGCCCCCTACAATGAGCAGTTCTTC; CDR3: CASSLAPYNEQFF; length: 13; size: many; D: NA; V: TRBV5-1; J: TRBJ2-1
DNA: TGCGCCAGCAGCCAAGCCCGGTTAAGCACCATATATTTT; CDR3: CASSQARLSTIYF; length: 13; size: many; D: NA; V: TRBV4-1; J: TRBJ1-3
DNA: TGCGCCAGCAGCTTGGGACTAGCGGCCTACAATGAGCAGTTCTTC; CDR3: CASSLGLAAYNEQFF; length: 15; size: many; D: TRBD2; V: TRBV5-1; J: TRBJ2-1
DNA: TGTGCCAGCAGCCAGGGAGGTGGGACTAGCGGGCATCCAGATACGCAGTATTTT; CDR3: CASSQGGGTSGHPDTQYF; length: 18; size: many; D: TRBD2; V: TRBV4-2; J: TRBJ2-3
DNA: TGCGCCAGCAGCTCGTCACAGGGGGCGGTGGTCTACGAGCAGTACTTC; CDR3: CASSSSQGAVVYEQYF; length: 16; size: many; D: TRBD1; V: TRBV5-1; J: TRBJ2-7
DNA: TGTGCCAGCAGTCCGGACTACCCCTCCTACAATGAGCAGTTCTTC; CDR3: CASSPDYPSYNEQFF; length: 15; size: NA; D: NA; V: TRBV6-2/TRBV6-3; J: TRBJ2-1
DNA: TGCGCCAGCAGCTTGAATCCTAGCAGGCCCCAAGGTGAGCAGTTCTTC; CDR3: CASSLNPSRPQGEQFF; length: 16; size: NA; D: NA; V: TRBV5-1; J: TRBJ2-1
DNA: TGTGCCAGCAGTTTCCGAAGCGCGGTCGGGGACCAGTACTTC; CDR3: CASSFRSAVGDQYF; length: 14; size: many; D: NA; V: TRBV6-5; J: TRBJ2-5
DNA: TGTGCCAGCAGCTTAAGGTCGGGACACCTCGTGGGCATTCAGTACTTC; CDR3: CASSLRSGHLVGIQYF; length: 16; size: many; D: NA; V: TRBV7-6; J: TRBJ2-4
DNA: TGTGCCAGCAGTCCCGGGACAGGGGGCACTGGGGCCAACGTCCTGACTTTC; CDR3: CASSPGTGGTGANVLTF; length: 17; size: few; D: TRBD1; V: TRBV27; J: TRBJ2-6
DNA: TGTGCCAGCAGCCGGGGACCGAATGAAAAACTGTTTTTT; CDR3: CASSRGPNEKLFF; length: 13; size: many; D: NA; V: TRBV7-2; J: TRBJ1-4